This TCR beta chain was sequenced in a study of T-cell memory formation after mild COVID-19. Study-wide background: Clusters of TCRs were largely donor specific. Study-wide results and limits: The study found balanced CD4/CD8 in clones contracting day 15 to 85 and a CD4+ lean in later expanders. There was no confirmation that second-wave clones peaking on day 37 were SARS-CoV-2 specific. Contracting CD8+ clones were enriched in EMRA, CD4+ mainly in CM and EM.

The CDR3 spans 16 residues. The V gene's germline CDR1 is MGHRA and CDR2 YSYEKL. V was pared by 0 bases and J by 2 bases, with 7 bases of the junction left unmatched. This clonotype was detected a few times. Antigen unknown. TCRdb reprocessed the 5' RACE reads with MiXCR, giving one entry per CDR3 protein. The sample records some 100,000 distinct CDR3 sequences, approximately 10% being singletons. Sequencing input: PBMCs or a T cell subset sorted from them (not recorded which). The sequence came from a man aged 18 to 29 who had mild COVID-19 (a few samples of this study predate the infection). Cell type and time point are not known. This chain uses TRBV4-1 with TRBJ2-7; 7 bases align to TRBD2. CDR3 DNA: TGCGCCAGCAGCCAAGATGGGAGCGGGGACCCCTACGAGCAGTACTTC. Translating gives CASSQDGSGDPYEQYF.